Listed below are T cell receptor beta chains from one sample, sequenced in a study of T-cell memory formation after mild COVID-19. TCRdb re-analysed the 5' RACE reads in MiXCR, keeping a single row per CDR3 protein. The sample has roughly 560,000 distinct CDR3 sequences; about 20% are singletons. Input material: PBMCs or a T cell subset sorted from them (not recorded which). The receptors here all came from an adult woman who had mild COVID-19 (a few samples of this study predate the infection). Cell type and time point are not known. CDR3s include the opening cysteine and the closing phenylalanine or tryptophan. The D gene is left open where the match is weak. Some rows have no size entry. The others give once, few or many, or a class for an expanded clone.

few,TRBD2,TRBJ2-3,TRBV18,CASSLRTSGGRPTDTQYF,TGTGCCAGCTCACTCCGGACTAGCGGGGGCCGACCGACAGATACGCAGTATTTT
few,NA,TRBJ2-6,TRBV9,CASSVVRSASSGANVLTF,TGTGCCAGCAGCGTAGTAAGGTCCGCAAGCTCTGGGGCCAACGTCCTGACTTTC
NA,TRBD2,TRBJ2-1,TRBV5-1,CASSLGLAMGGEQFF,TGCGCCAGCAGCCTGGGACTAGCGATGGGTGGTGAGCAGTTCTTC
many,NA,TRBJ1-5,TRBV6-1,CASSDATHRGQPQHF,TGTGCCAGCAGTGATGCGACCCACCGGGGACAGCCCCAGCATTTT
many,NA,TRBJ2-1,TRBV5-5,CASSLLRATYNEQFF,TGTGCCAGCAGCTTGTTAAGGGCCACCTACAATGAGCAGTTCTTC
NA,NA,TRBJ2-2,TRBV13,CASSPYRRWDNTGELFF,TGTGCCAGCAGCCCCTATCGGCGGTGGGATAACACCGGGGAGCTGTTTTTT
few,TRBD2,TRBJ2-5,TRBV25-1,CASSEYAPGGAQETQYF,TGTGCCAGCAGTGAATACGCCCCGGGGGGGGCCCAAGAGACCCAGTACTTC
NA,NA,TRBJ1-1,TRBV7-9,CASSLAGAEAFF,TGTGCCAGCAGCTTAGCTGGGGCGGAAGCTTTCTTT
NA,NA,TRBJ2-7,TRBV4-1,CASSQESLSSSPGAYEQYF,TGCGCCAGCAGCCAAGAAAGTTTATCGAGCAGCCCGGGAGCCTACGAGCAGTACTTC
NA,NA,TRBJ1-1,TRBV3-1,CASSRTFIQGPNTEAFF,TGTGCCAGCAGCCGAACATTTATTCAGGGCCCGAACACTGAAGCTTTCTTT
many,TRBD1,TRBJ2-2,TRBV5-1,CASSFRQGNTGELFF,TGCGCCAGCAGCTTCCGACAGGGGAACACCGGGGAGCTGTTTTTT
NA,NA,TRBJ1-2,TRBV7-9,CASSLDQVILYGYTF,TGTGCCAGCAGCTTAGACCAGGTTATACTCTATGGCTACACCTTC
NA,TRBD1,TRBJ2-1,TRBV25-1,CASGTGLYNEQFF,TGTGCCTCCGGGACAGGGCTCTACAATGAGCAGTTCTTC
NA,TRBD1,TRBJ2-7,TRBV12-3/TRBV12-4,CASRKDRVTGEQYF,TGTGCCAGCAGGAAAGACAGGGTCACAGGCGAGCAGTACTTC
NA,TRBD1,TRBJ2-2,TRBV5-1,CASSMTGLDTGELFF,TGCGCCAGCAGCATGACAGGGCTAGACACCGGGGAGCTGTTTTTT
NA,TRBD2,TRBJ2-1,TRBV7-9,CASSLRRGAGGNEQFF,TGTGCCAGCAGCTTAAGGCGGGGGGCAGGAGGGAATGAGCAGTTCTTC
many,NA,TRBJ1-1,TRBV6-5,CASSYSDSPWQAFF,TGTGCCAGCAGTTACTCCGACAGCCCCTGGCAAGCTTTCTTT
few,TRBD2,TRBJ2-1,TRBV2,CASSDEATSGGFNEQFF,TGTGCCAGCAGTGATGAAGCGACTAGCGGGGGCTTCAATGAGCAGTTCTTC
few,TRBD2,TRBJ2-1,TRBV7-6,CQRAGVIGEQFF,TGCCAAAGGGCGGGAGTCATCGGTGAGCAGTTCTTC
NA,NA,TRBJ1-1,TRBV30,CAWSVGIRRGEAFF,TGTGCCTGGAGTGTCGGGATCCGGCGGGGAGAAGCTTTCTTT
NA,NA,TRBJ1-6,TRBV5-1,CASSFGGSPLHF,TGCGCCAGCAGCTTTGGGGGTTCACCCCTCCACTTT
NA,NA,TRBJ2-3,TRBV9,CASSVGSRGTDTQYF,TGTGCCAGCAGCGTAGGGAGTCGTGGCACAGATACGCAGTATTTT
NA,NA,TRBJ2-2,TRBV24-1,CATSPNLGQRELFF,TGTGCCACCAGTCCCAACTTAGGACAGCGGGAGCTGTTTTTT
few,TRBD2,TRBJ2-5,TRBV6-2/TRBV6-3,CASNREGRETQYF,TGTGCCAGCAACCGGGAGGGCCGGGAGACCCAGTACTTC
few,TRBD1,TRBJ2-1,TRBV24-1,CATTPGQGSYNEQFF,TGTGCCACCACCCCGGGACAGGGTTCCTACAATGAGCAGTTCTTC
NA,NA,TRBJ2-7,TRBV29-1,CSVGSSYEQYF,TGCAGCGTCGGGAGCTCCTACGAGCAGTACTTC
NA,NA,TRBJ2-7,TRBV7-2,CASSLVPDFSYEQYF,TGTGCCAGCAGCTTAGTCCCAGATTTTTCATACGAGCAGTACTTC